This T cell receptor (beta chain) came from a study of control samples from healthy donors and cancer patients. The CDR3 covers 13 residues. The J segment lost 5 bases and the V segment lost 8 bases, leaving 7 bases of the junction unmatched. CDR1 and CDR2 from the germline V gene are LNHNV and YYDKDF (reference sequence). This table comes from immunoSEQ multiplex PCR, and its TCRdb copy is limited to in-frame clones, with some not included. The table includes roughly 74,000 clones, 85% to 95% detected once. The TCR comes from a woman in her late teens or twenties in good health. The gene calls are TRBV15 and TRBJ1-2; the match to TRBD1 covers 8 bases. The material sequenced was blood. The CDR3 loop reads CATGGDRRYGYTF. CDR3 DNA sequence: TGTGCCACCGGTGGGGACAGGAGGTATGGCTACACCTTC.